This TCR beta chain appears in the sequencing data of a study of blood T cell repertoires in COVID-19. The overall study: Sites in the United States, Italy and Spain provided acute and convalescent COVID-19 samples. In each case, the material was cDNA or gDNA derived from T cells, B-cell-depleted T cells, or PBMCs.

Followed over time, Seattle patients had been enrolled while infection was active. Original processing notes: Reference gene primer amplification gave nucleated cell count estimates. The protocol was immunoSEQ multiplex PCR, while the TCRdb copy is restricted to in-frame clones and leaves out a portion. The D gene and trimming were derived from the DNA, and the V and J assignments and clone size from that table. This table has 68,000 or so clones, roughly 91% appearing once. The source of this sequence is a man aged 40-55 years with COVID-19, enrolled during active disease. Sequenced sample: peripheral blood.

The CDR3 DNA follows: TGTGCCAGCAGTTTAGGGACAGACTCCTACGAGCAGTACTTC. Translation gives CASSLGTDSYEQYF. The V gene is TRBV28, the J gene TRBJ2-7; TRBD1 matches at 7 bases. The length of the CDR3 is 14 residues. V trimming: 2 bases; J trimming: 0 bases; junction bases outside the gene matches: 1. Germline CDR1 is MDHEN and CDR2 is SYDVKM. Full variable domain (remainder filled in from reference TRBV28 and TRBJ2-7): DVKVTQSSRYLVKRTGEKVFLECVQDMDHENMFWYRQDPGLGLRLIYFSYDVKMKEKGDIPEGYSVSREKKERFSLILESASTNQTSMYLCASSLGTDSYEQYFGPGTRLTVT.